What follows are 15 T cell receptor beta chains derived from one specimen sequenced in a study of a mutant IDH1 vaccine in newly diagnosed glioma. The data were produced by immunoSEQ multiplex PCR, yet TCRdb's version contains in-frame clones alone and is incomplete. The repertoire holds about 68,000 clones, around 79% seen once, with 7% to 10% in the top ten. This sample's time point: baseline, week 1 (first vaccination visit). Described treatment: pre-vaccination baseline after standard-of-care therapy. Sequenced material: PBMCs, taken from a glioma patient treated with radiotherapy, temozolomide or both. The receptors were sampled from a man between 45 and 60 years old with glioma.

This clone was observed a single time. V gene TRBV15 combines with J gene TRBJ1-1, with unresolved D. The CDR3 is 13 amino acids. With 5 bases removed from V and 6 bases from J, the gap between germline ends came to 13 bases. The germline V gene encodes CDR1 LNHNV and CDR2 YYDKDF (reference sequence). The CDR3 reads CATSSGGGAEAFF. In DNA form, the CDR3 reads TGTGCCACCAGCTCAGGCGGCGGGGCTGAAGCTTTCTTT.

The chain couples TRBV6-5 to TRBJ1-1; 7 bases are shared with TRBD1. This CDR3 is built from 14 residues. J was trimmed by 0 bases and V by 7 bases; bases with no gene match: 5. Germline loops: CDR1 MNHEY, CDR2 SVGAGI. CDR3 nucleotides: TGTGCCAGCACCCAGGGGGGTGTGAACACTGAAGCTTTCTTT. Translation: CASTQGGVNTEAFF.

The CDR3: CASSKDPRGYEEKLFF. The CDR3 DNA is TGTGCCAGCAGCAAAGACCCTAGGGGCTATGAGGAAAAACTGTTTTTT. The chain joins TRBV9 to TRBJ1-4, with TRBD1 as a possible D gene (5 bases). V was shortened by 4 bases and J by 8 bases, with 21 bases between the two germline ends. Germline-derived CDR1 and CDR2 are SGDLS and YYNGEE. The CDR3 is made up of 16 amino acids.

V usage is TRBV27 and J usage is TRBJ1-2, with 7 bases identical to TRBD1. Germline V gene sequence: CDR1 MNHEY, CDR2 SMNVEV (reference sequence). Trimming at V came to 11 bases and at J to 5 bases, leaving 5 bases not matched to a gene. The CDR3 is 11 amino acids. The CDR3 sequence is CALDRRYGYTF. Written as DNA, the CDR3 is TGTGCCTTGGACAGGAGATATGGCTACACCTTC.

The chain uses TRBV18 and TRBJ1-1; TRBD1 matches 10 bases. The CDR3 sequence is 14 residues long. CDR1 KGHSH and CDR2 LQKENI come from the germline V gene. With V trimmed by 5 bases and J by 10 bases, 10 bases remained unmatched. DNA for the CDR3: TGTGCCAGCTCAGACGCCGGGACAGGGGTGGGAGCTTTCTTT. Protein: CASSDAGTGVGAFF.

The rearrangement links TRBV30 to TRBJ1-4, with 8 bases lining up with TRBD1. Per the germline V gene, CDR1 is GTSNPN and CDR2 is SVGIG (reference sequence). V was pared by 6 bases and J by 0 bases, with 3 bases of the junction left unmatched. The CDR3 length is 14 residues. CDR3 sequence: CACGQGATNEKLFF. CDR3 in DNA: TGTGCCTGTGGACAGGGAGCAACTAATGAAAAACTGTTTTTT.

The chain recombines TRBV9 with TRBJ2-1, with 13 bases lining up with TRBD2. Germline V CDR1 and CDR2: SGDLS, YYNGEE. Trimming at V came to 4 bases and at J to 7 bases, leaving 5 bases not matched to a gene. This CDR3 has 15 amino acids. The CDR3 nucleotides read TGTGCCAGCAGCCTACTAGCGGGGGGGCCTAATGAGCAGTTCTTC. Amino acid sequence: CASSLLAGGPNEQFF.

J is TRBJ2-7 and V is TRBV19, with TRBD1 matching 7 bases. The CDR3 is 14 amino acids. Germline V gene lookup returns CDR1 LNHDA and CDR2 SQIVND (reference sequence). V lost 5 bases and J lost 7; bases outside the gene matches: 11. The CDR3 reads CASSEDRAMGEQYF. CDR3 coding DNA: TGTGCCAGTAGTGAAGACAGGGCGATGGGGGAGCAGTACTTC.

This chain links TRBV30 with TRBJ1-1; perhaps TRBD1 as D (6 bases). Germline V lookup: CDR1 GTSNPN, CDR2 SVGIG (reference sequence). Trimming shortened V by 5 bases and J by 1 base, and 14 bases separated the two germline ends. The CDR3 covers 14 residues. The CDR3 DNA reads TGTGCCTGGGGTTGGGGGCAGTCGAACACTGAAGCTTTCTTT. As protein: CAWGWGQSNTEAFF.

CDR3 sequence reads: CASSHTTLSGTANYGYTF. The CDR3 bases are TGCGCCAGCAGCCACACTACACTATCCGGGACAGCTAACTATGGCTACACCTTC. The chain carries TRBV4-3 and TRBJ1-2; 7 bases align to TRBD1. V lost 3 bases and J lost 0; bases outside the gene matches: 13. CDR1 is LGHNA, CDR2 YSLEER, per germline. This CDR3 comprises 18 residues.

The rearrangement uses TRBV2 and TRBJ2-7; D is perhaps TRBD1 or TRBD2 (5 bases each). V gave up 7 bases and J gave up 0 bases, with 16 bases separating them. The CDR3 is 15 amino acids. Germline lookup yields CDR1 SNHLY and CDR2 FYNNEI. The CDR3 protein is CASTPGRSFSYEQYF. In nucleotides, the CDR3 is TGTGCCAGCACCCCGGGACGGAGCTTCTCCTACGAGCAGTACTTC.

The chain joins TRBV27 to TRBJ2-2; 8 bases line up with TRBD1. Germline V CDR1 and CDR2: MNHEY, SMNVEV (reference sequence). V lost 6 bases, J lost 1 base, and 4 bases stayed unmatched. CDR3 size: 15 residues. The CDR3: CASRRDRLNTGELFF. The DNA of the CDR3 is TGTGCCAGCAGAAGGGACAGGCTGAACACCGGGGAGCTGTTTTTT.

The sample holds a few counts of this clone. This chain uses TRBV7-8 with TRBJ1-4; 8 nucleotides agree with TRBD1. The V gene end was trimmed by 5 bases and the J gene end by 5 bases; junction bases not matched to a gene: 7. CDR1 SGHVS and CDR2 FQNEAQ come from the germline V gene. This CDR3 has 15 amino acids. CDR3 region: CASSRGTGVNEKLFF. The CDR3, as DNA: TGTGCCAGCAGCCGAGGGACAGGAGTAAATGAAAAACTGTTTTTT.

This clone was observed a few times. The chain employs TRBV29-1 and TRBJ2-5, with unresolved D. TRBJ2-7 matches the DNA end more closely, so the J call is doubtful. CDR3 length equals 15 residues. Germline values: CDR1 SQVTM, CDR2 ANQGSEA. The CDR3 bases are TGCAGCGCCGAAACACAGCATAGTTTTCCCTACGAGCAGTACTTC. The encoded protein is CSAETQHSFPYEQYF.

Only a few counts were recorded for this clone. The CDR3 here is CASSTDLRNTIYF. The CDR3 DNA sequence: TGTGCCAGTAGTACCGACTTGAGAAACACCATATATTTT. This chain uses TRBV19 with TRBJ1-3; D ambiguous. The CDR3 has 13 residues. Trimming shortened V by 4 bases and J by 5 bases, and 9 bases separated the two germline ends. Germline V gene data show CDR1 as LNHDA and CDR2 as SQIVND (reference sequence).